The following is a T cell receptor (beta chain) sequence with its context. Its antigen is unknown. The data stem from a study of cytomegalovirus exposure and HLA in healthy donors. The CDR3 covers 15 residues. V dropped 5 bases and J dropped 1; count of bases not matched to a gene: 3. Per germline, CDR1 MNHEY and CDR2 SMNVEV (reference sequence). The study's findings and limits: Fewer N-insertions than the roughly 650-donor mean were reportedly shown by an Asian-associated ancestry cluster in a later analysis. Common viral pathogens seemed, in a later analysis, to connect with several of the most significant clusters.

PCR employed 60 Vbeta and 13 Jbeta primers. Using immunoSEQ multiplex PCR, the repertoire was profiled, and TCRdb retains in-frame clones only, with some absent. The table shows fewer than 350,000 clones, with roughly 90% occurring only once. The sample consisted of PBMCs. This sequence originates from a woman aged 18-30 years in good health and CMV-seronegative. V gene TRBV27 combines with J gene TRBJ2-5; 11 bases agree with TRBD2. Written as DNA, the CDR3 is TGTGCCAGCAGTATGCTAGCGGGGGGCCAAGAGACCCAGTACTTC. Protein: CASSMLAGGQETQYF.